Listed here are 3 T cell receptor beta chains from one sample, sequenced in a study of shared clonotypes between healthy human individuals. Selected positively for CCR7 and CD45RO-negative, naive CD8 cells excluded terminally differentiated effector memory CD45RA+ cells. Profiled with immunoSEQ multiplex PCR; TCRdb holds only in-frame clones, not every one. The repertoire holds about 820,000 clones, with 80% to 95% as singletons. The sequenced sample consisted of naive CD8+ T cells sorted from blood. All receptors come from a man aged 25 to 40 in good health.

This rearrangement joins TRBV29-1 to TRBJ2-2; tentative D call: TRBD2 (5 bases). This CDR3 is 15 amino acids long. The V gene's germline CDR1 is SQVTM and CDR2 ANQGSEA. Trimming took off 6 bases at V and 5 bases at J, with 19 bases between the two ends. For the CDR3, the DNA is TGCAGCGTGGACCTGGAAGGGCGAGGGACCGGGGAGCTGTTTTTT. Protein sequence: CSVDLEGRGTGELFF.

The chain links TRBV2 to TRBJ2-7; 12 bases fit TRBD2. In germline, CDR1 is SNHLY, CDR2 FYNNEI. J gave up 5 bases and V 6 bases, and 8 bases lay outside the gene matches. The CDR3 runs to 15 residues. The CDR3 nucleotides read TGTGCCAGCAGACCAAGACTAGCGGGAGTCGACGAGCAGTACTTC. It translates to CASRPRLAGVDEQYF.

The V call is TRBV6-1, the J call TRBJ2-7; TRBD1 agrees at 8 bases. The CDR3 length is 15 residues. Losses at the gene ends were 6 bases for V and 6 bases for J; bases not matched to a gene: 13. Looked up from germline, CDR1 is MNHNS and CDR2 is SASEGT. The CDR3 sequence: CASRSGTGAPGEQYF. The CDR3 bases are TGTGCCAGCAGGTCCGGGACAGGTGCCCCCGGCGAGCAGTACTTC.